This record looks at one TCR beta chain sequence and its context. This clonotype was seen at least ten times. The antigen it binds to is not known. Base quality data are lacking; no much larger clone is found one base away. This sample is part of a study of CD8 T cells in ankylosing spondylitis listed by TCRdb under 2017. About the full investigation: To find TCR variants linked to disease, the study profiled T cell receptor beta repertoires in ankylosing spondylitis patients and healthy donors. The full study cohort comprised 25 or so ankylosing spondylitis patients and 85 to 120 healthy donors. Peripheral blood was sampled, and synovial fluid was also collected from ankylosing spondylitis patients. On the study overall, not on this receptor specifically: The disease-linked clones had a CD8+ phenotype and were found at relatively low frequencies in peripheral blood. Some of the motif variants had been reported before in the synovial fluid and blood of reactive arthritis patients, a finding that suggests common disease-initiation mechanisms. Blood from ankylosing spondylitis patients appeared to be characterized by a TCR beta motif composed of eight highly homologous amino acid variants. According to the report, matched synovial fluid samples from ankylosing spondylitis patients were significantly enriched for the disease-linked clones.

Germline trimming amounts to 1 base on V and 3 bases on J, with 9 as the count of junction bases outside the gene matches. From its cysteine to its phenylalanine, the CDR3 spans 16 amino acids. The entry retains the CDR3 DNA only, 48 bases that are in frame from base 1. The germline V gene yields SGHAT for CDR1 and FQNNGV for CDR2. This sample was sequenced with an Illumina HiSeq 2500. Quantitative 5'-RACE with molecular barcodes was the method used to prepare the TCR beta libraries. Per the original workflow: A new computational method based on a probabilistic model of VDJ rearrangement was used to identify disease-linked TCR variants. TCRdb trimmed public reads at Q25 via fastp, called clones via MiXCR and kept in-frame beta chains. Each entry merges the rows of one CDR3 protein and shows their most common DNA and genes. The V and J calls, along with clone size, are taken from TCRdb and not from the paper's own processing. The sample has 350,000 or so distinct CDR3 sequences on record, 11% of them singletons. The ten most abundant clones make up roughly 9.1% of the sample.

The origin of this receptor is a female donor with ankylosing spondylitis or in good health (not recorded which). Sequenced sample: blood, either unsorted or a sorted T cell fraction (not recorded which). In this chain, TRBV11-2 is recombined with TRBJ2-7; TRBD2 agrees with 7 junctional bases. The bases are TGTGCCAGCAGCTTAGCGCCGGGAGGCAGGGACTACGAGCAGTACTTC. Its protein is CASSLAPGGRDYEQYF.